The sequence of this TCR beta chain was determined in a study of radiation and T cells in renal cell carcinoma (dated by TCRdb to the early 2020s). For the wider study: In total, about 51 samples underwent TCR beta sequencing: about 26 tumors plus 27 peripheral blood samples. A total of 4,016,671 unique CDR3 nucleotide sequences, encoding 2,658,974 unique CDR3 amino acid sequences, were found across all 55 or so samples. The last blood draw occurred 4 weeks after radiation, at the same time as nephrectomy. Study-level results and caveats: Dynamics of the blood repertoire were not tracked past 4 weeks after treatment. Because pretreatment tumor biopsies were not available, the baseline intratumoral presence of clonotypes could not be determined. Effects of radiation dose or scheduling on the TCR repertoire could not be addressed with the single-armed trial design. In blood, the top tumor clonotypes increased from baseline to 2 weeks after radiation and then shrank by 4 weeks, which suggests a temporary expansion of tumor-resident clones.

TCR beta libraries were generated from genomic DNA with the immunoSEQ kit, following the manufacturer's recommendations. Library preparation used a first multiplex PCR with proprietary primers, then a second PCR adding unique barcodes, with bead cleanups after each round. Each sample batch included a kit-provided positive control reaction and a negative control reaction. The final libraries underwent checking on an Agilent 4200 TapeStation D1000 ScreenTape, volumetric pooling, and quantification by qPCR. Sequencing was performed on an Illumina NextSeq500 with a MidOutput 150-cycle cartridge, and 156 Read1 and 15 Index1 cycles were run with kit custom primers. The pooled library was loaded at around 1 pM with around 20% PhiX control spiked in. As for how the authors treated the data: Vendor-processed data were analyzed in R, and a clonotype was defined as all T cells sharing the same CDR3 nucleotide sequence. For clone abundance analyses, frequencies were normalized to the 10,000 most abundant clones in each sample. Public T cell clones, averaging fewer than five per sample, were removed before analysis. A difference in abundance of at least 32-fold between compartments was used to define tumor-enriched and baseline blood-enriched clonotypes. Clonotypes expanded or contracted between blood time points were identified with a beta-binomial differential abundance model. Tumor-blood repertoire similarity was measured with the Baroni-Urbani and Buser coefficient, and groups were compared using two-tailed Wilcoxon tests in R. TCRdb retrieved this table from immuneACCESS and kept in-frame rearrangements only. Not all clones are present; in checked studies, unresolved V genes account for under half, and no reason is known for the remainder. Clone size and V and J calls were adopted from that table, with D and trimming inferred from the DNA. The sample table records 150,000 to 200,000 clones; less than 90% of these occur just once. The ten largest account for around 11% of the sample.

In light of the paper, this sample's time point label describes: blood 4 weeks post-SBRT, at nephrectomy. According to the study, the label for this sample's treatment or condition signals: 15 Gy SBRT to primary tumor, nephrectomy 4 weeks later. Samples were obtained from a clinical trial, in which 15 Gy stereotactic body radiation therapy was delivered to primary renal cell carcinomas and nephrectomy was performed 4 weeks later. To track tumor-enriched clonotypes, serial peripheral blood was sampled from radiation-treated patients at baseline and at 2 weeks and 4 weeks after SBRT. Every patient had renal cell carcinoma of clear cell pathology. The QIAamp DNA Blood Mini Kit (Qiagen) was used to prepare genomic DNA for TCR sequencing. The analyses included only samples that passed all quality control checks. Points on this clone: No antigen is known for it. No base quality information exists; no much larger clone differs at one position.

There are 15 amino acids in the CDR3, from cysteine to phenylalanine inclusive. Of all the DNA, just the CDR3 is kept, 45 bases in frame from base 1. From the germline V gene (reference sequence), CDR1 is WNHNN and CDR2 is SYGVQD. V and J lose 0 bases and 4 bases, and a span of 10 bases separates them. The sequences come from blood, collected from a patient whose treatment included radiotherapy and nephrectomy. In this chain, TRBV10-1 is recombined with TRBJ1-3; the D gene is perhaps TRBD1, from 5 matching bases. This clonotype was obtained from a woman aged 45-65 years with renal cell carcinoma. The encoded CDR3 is CASSESGGDGNTIYF. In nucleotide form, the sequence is TGCGCCAGCAGTGAGTCAGGCGGGGACGGAAACACCATATATTTT.